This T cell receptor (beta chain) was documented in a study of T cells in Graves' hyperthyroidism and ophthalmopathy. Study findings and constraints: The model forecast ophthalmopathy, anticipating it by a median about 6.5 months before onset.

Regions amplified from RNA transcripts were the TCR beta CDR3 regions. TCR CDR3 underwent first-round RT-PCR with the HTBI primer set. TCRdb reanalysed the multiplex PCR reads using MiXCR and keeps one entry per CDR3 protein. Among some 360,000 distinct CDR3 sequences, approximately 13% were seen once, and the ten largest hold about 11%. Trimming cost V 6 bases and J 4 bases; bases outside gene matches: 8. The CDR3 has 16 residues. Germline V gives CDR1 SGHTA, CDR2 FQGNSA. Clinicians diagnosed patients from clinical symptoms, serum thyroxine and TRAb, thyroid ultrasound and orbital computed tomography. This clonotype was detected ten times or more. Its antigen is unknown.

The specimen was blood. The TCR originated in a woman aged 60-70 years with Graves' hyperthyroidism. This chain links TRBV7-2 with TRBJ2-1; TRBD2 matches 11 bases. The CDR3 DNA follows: TGTGCCAGCAGTCAAGCCGGGACTAGCGGTTACAATGAGCAGTTCTTC. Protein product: CASSQAGTSGYNEQFF.